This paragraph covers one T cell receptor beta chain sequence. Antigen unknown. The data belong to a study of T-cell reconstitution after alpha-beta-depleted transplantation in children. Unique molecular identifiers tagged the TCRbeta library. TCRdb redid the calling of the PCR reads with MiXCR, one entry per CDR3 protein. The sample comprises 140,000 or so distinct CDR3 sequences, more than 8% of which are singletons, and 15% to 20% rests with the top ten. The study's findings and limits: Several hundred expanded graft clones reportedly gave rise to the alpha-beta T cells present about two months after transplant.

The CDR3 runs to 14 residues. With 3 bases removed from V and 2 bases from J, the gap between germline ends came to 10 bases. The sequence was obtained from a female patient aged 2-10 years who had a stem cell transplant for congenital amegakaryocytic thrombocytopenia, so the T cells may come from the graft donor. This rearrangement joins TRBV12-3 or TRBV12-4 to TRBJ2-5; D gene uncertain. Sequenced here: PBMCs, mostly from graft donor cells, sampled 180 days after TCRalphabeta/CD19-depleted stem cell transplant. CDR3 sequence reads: CASSLITGQETQYF. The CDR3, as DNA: TGTGCCAGCAGTTTGATTACTGGACAAGAGACCCAGTACTTC.